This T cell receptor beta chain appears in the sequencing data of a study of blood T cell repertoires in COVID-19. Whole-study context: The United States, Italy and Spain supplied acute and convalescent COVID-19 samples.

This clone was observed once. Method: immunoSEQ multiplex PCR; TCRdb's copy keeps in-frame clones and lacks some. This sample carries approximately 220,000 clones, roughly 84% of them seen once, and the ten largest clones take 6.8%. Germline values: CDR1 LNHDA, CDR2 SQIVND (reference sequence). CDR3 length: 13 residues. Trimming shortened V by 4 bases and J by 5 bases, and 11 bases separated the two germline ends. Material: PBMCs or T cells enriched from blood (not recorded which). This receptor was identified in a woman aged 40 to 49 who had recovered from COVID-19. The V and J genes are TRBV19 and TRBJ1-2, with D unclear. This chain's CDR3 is CASSTTDRYGYTF. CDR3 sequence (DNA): TGTGCCAGTAGTACCACAGATCGATATGGCTACACCTTC.